These 28 T cell receptor beta chains share one sample of origin, sequenced in a study of T cell changes during pregnancy in multiple sclerosis. Some clones are missing from TCRdb's copy, which holds only in-frame ones; the method was immunoSEQ multiplex PCR. In the table there are about 50,000 clones, about 93% of which are singletons. Sequences were derived from CD4+ T cells from peripheral blood mononuclear cells, sampled after pregnancy. The receptor set was obtained from a female donor in good health, enrolled as a control in a pregnancy study.

J is TRBJ2-1 and V is TRBV29-1; 10 nucleotides agree with TRBD1. Losses at the gene ends were 7 bases for V and 7 bases for J; bases not matched to a gene: 4. This CDR3 spans 12 amino acids. Germline values: CDR1 SQVTM, CDR2 ANQGSEA. Written as DNA, the CDR3 is TGCAGCGCCAGGACAGGGGGGAATGAGCAGTTCTTC. Translated: CSARTGGNEQFF.

A remark on this clone: The junction and the germline gene differ at one end; a read error may be behind it. The chain links TRBV30 to TRBJ2-7; D tentatively reads TRBD1 or TRBD2 (5 bases each). CDR3 length: 12 amino acids. Germline V gene sequence: CDR1 GTSNPN, CDR2 SVGIG (reference sequence). The CDR3 loop is CAWRQGNYEQYF. The DNA for the CDR3 is TGTGCATGGAGGCAGGGAAATTACGAGCAGTACTTC.

The CDR3 region has the DNA TGTGCCAGTAGTGGCTCGACAGCCGACACTGAAGCTTTCTTT. It is translated as CASSGSTADTEAFF. The rearrangement links TRBV19 to TRBJ1-1, with a possible D match to TRBD1 (5 bases). In germline, CDR1 is LNHDA, CDR2 SQIVND (reference sequence). Trimming left V 5 bases short and J 3 bases short, with 13 bases between. The CDR3 has 14 residues.

The chain recombines TRBV10-3 with TRBJ1-4; D might be TRBD1 (5 bases). The CDR3 has 13 residues. V lost 6 bases to trimming and J lost 5 bases, with 10 bases between them. CDR1 is ENHRY and CDR2 is SYGVKD in the germline V gene. This CDR3 is CAIRGQENEKLFF. CDR3 nucleotide sequence: TGTGCCATCAGGGGGCAGGAAAATGAAAAACTGTTTTTT.

V is TRBV6-5 and J is TRBJ2-7, with 11 bases that match TRBD2. Germline CDR1 is MNHEY and CDR2 is SVGAGI. V lost 0 bases and J lost 3; bases outside the gene matches: 1. The CDR3 is 15 residues long. The CDR3 DNA sequence: TGTGCCAGCAGTTACTCGCTAGCGGGGGGCTACGAGCAGTACTTC. This codes for CASSYSLAGGYEQYF.

V usage is TRBV2 and J usage is TRBJ2-2; TRBD2 matches at 14 bases. J gave up 3 bases and V 8 bases, and 8 bases lay outside the gene matches. The germline V gene encodes CDR1 SNHLY and CDR2 FYNNEI. This CDR3 is 17 amino acids long. The CDR3 loop is CASRRLAGGVDTGELFF. In DNA form, the CDR3 reads TGTGCCAGCCGCCGACTAGCGGGAGGGGTCGACACCGGGGAGCTGTTTTTT.

The chain carries TRBV7-9 and TRBJ1-1; 9 bases agree with TRBD1. The germline CDR1 and CDR2 sequences are SEHNR and FQNEAQ (reference sequence). The CDR3 length is 16 residues. V gave up 3 bases and J gave up 5 bases; unmatched junction bases: 10. The CDR3 bases are TGTGCCAGCAGCTTGACAGGGGGAGCGTTGGGGACTGAAGCTTTCTTT. Translated, it gives CASSLTGGALGTEAFF.

The rearrangement uses TRBV11-2 and TRBJ1-2; no clear D. Between the trimmed V and J ends, which lost 1 base and 1 base, there was a span of 7 bases. CDR1 and CDR2 from the germline V gene are SGHAT and FQNNGV. The CDR3 has 14 amino acids. CDR3 coding DNA: TGTGCCAGCAGCTTAGCTGGCAATAACTATGGCTACACCTTC. Protein: CASSLAGNNYGYTF.

The rearrangement links TRBV5-1 to TRBJ2-7, with D tentatively TRBD1 (6 bases). The CDR3 sequence is 15 residues long. Per the germline V gene, CDR1 is SGHRS and CDR2 is YFSETQ. V lost 4 bases to trimming and J lost 6 bases, with 20 bases between them. The CDR3 DNA reads as TGCGCCAGCAGCCGCGGACAGACCGTAGGTGGCGAGCAGTACTTC. Amino acids: CASSRGQTVGGEQYF.

The chain is built from TRBV9 and TRBJ2-3; TRBD2 matches at 8 bases. Trimming at V came to 3 bases and at J to 1 base, leaving 4 bases not matched to a gene. Germline CDR1 and CDR2: SGDLS and YYNGEE. The CDR3 totals 15 residues. The CDR3 nucleotides read TGTGCCAGCAGCGCGGGGGGGCCCGGCACAGATACGCAGTATTTT. Protein: CASSAGGPGTDTQYF.

The rearrangement links TRBV9 to TRBJ2-1; TRBD2 agrees at 9 bases. Germline loops: CDR1 SGDLS, CDR2 YYNGEE. The CDR3 has 14 residues. V gave up 1 base and J gave up 9 bases; unmatched junction bases: 5. The CDR3 is CASSVWREGREQFF. The CDR3 nucleotides are TGTGCCAGCAGCGTATGGCGGGAGGGACGTGAGCAGTTCTTC.

The CDR3 region is CASSKVTDRAQPQHF. The CDR3 DNA sequence: TGTGCCAGCTCCAAAGTAACGGACAGGGCCCAGCCCCAGCATTTT. V is TRBV6-5 and J is TRBJ1-5; 8 bases align to TRBD1. With 8 bases clipped from V and 7 bases from J, the junction kept 13 bases outside the gene matches. Germline-derived CDR1 and CDR2 are MNHEY and SVGAGI. The CDR3 is made up of 15 amino acids.

The chain is built from TRBV7-6 and TRBJ2-5, with D possibly matching TRBD1 (6 bases). This CDR3 spans 14 amino acids. Germline V CDR1 and CDR2: SGHVS, FNYEAQ. Trimming shortened V by 1 base and J by 2 bases, and 8 bases separated the two germline ends. CDR3 sequence reads: CASSLGTDQETQYF. CDR3 sequence (DNA): TGTGCCAGCAGCTTAGGGACAGATCAAGAGACCCAGTACTTC.

The V and J genes are TRBV28 and TRBJ1-3; 7 positions match TRBD1. CDR1 is MDHEN, CDR2 SYDVKM, per germline. The CDR3 covers 18 residues. The V gene end was trimmed by 6 bases and the J gene end by 3 bases; junction bases not matched to a gene: 17. CDR3 nucleotides: TGTGCCAGCAGCGAACCGACAGGACAGGCAATGCTTGGAAACACCATATATTTT. Translation: CASSEPTGQAMLGNTIYF.

This clone appeared a single time. The chain links TRBV5-1 to TRBJ1-2; tentatively, D is TRBD1 (6 bases). The CDR3 is 12 amino acids. CDR1 is SGHRS, CDR2 YFSETQ, per germline. V gave up 3 bases and J gave up 6 bases, with 9 bases separating them. The CDR3 DNA is TGCGCCAGCAGCTGGAACAGGGATGGCTACACCTTC. Amino acid sequence: CASSWNRDGYTF.

The chain has TRBV2 and TRBJ2-5; 7 positions agree with TRBD2. The CDR3 runs to 12 residues. Per the germline V gene, CDR1 is SNHLY and CDR2 is FYNNEI. With V trimmed by 8 bases and J by 4 bases, 4 bases remained unmatched. The CDR3 loop is CASGLDGETQYF. CDR3 DNA sequence: TGTGCCAGCGGACTAGACGGAGAGACCCAGTACTTC.

This clone showed up just once. This chain uses TRBV6-1 with TRBJ1-1; TRBD1 aligns across 8 bases. This CDR3 has 16 amino acids. With 1 base clipped from V and 5 bases from J, the junction kept 9 bases outside the gene matches. Germline lookup yields CDR1 MNHNS and CDR2 SASEGT. The CDR3 reads CASSEVFGQGNTEAFF. The CDR3 bases are TGTGCCAGCAGTGAAGTTTTCGGACAGGGTAATACTGAAGCTTTCTTT.

V gene TRBV5-6 combines with J gene TRBJ1-2, with no clear D. The ends were cut back, 0 bases at V and 4 bases at J, with 7 bases in the middle. The CDR3 has 13 amino acids. CDR1 and CDR2 (germline): SGHDT, YYEEEE. CDR3 bases: TGTGCCAGCAGCTTGGCCAACAGCTATGGCTACACCTTC. Its translation is CASSLANSYGYTF. Supplemented by reference TRBV5-6 and TRBJ1-2, the full variable domain reads DAGVTQSPTHLIKTRGQQVTLRCSPKSGHDTVSWYQQALGQGPQFIFQYYEEEERQRGNFPDRFSGHQFPNYSSELNVNALLLGDSALYLCASSLANSYGYTFGSGTRLTVV.

V usage is TRBV6-5 and J usage is TRBJ1-1; 7 nucleotides agree with TRBD1. Trimming at V came to 5 bases and at J to 5 bases, leaving 2 bases not matched to a gene. The CDR3 extends over 12 amino acids. Germline values: CDR1 MNHEY, CDR2 SVGAGI. CDR3 in amino acids: CASSAGGTEAFF. The CDR3 bases are TGTGCCAGCAGTGCAGGGGGGACTGAAGCTTTCTTT.

CDR3 amino acids: CASCDRGRTEAFF. CDR3 in DNA: TGTGCCAGCTGCGACAGGGGGCGAACTGAAGCTTTCTTT. The rearrangement uses TRBV28 and TRBJ1-1, with TRBD1 matching over 10 bases. The V segment lost 8 bases and the J segment 5 bases; nucleotides outside the gene matches: 5. The CDR3 sequence is 13 residues long. Germline V gene sequence: CDR1 MDHEN, CDR2 SYDVKM.

J is TRBJ2-1 and V is TRBV15; unclear D gene. Looked up from germline, CDR1 is LNHNV and CDR2 is YYDKDF (reference sequence). The CDR3 consists of 17 residues. Trimming took off 5 bases at V and 0 bases at J, with 17 bases between the two ends. The CDR3 is CATSPAQHSLSYNEQFF. CDR3 sequence (DNA): TGTGCCACCAGCCCCGCACAGCACAGTCTCTCCTACAATGAGCAGTTCTTC.

The chain has TRBV19 and TRBJ1-1; no definite D call. CDR1 is LNHDA, CDR2 SQIVND, per germline (reference sequence). The CDR3 has 16 amino acids. Trimming stripped 5 bases from V and 5 bases from J, with 21 bases between. CDR3 coding DNA: TGTGCCAGTAGTCCCCTCGGGAGGGCAGCCTCGACTGAAGCTTTCTTT. Amino acid sequence: CASSPLGRAASTEAFF.

This chain joins TRBV10-3 and TRBJ1-1; D is perhaps TRBD1 (5 bases). CDR1 ENHRY and CDR2 SYGVKD come from the germline V gene. There are 16 residues in the CDR3. Trimming stripped 2 bases from V and 1 base from J, with 14 bases between. CDR3 sequence (DNA): TGTGCCATCAGTGAGGGGGTGGGGCCTTCGAACACTGAAGCTTTCTTT. It specifies CAISEGVGPSNTEAFF.

The V gene is TRBV30, the J gene TRBJ2-1; D uncertain. Trimming removed 3 bases at V and 7 bases at J, with 13 bases between. CDR1 is GTSNPN and CDR2 is SVGIG in the germline V gene (reference sequence). The CDR3 covers 13 residues. The CDR3 nucleotides are TGTGCCTGGAGCGCTAACAGAAGAAATGAGCAGTTCTTC. As protein: CAWSANRRNEQFF. The whole variable domain, filled in from reference TRBV30 and TRBJ2-1, reads SQTIHQWPATLVQPVGSPLSLECTVEGTSNPNLYWYRQAAGRGLQLLFYSVGIGQISSEVPQNLSASRPQDRQFILSSKKLLLSDSGFYLCAWSANRRNEQFFGPGTRLTVL.

The chain carries TRBV5-4 and TRBJ2-3, with 12 positions matching TRBD2. CDR3 size: 17 residues. The V segment lost 2 bases and the J segment 2 bases; nucleotides outside the gene matches: 6. Looked up from germline, CDR1 is SGHNT and CDR2 is YYREEE (reference sequence). In DNA, the CDR3 is TGTGCCAGCAGCTTAAGACTAGCGGGGGCCAACACAGATACGCAGTATTTT. It translates to CASSLRLAGANTDTQYF.

This chain links TRBV28 with TRBJ1-3; 8 bases line up with TRBD1. Germline lookup yields CDR1 MDHEN and CDR2 SYDVKM. The CDR3 is 14 residues long. Trimming at V came to 6 bases and at J to 0 bases, leaving 1 base not matched to a gene. CDR3 sequence: CASSGTGSGNTIYF. In DNA form, the CDR3 reads TGTGCCAGCAGCGGGACAGGCTCTGGAAACACCATATATTTT.

The chain has TRBV10-3 and TRBJ2-7, with D perhaps TRBD2 (6 bases). Trimming cost V 3 bases and J 2 bases, with 20 bases left between them. The germline CDR1 and CDR2 sequences are ENHRY and SYGVKD. This CDR3 has 17 residues. CDR3 region: CAISEPRGLAATYEQYF. In DNA form, the CDR3 reads TGTGCCATCAGTGAACCCCGTGGTTTAGCGGCCACCTACGAGCAGTACTTC.

This clone has more than one count but fewer than ten. The chain couples TRBV6-1 to TRBJ2-5, with D possibly TRBD1 on 7 matching bases. Germline CDR1 MNHNS, CDR2 SASEGT. The CDR3 spans 15 residues. Trimming shortened V by 4 bases and J by 4 bases, and 16 bases separated the two germline ends. The CDR3 sequence: CASSGGQLEGETQYF. Written as DNA, the CDR3 is TGTGCCAGCAGTGGGGGACAGTTGGAGGGAGAGACCCAGTACTTC.